This T cell receptor beta chain was sequenced in a study of molecular identifiers for immune sequencing clone quantification. Germline assignment: CDR1 SGHVS and CDR2 FQNEAQ. Losses at the gene ends were 3 bases for V and 3 bases for J; bases not matched to a gene: 4. The CDR3 is made up of 15 amino acids. To note about this clonotype: A much larger clone lies a single base off, so this may be a read error.

MiXCR, run by TCRdb on the PCR reads, gives a single entry per CDR3 protein. The sample lists fewer than 350,000 distinct CDR3 sequences; roughly a quarter were seen once. This sequence joins TRBV7-8 and TRBJ1-5; 8 nucleotides align to TRBD1. The clonotype comes from a human donor in good health. Some libraries in this study had Jurkat cell RNA spiked in. Sequences were obtained from naive CD8+ T cells from blood, with Jurkat cell RNA spiked in. Stated subset: FACS-sorted CD8+CD4-CCR7+CD45RA+ naive T cells. CDR3 DNA sequence: TGTGCCAGCAGCTTGGGACAGGACGCCAATCAGCCCCAGCATTTT. Residues: CASSLGQDANQPQHF.